Listed here is a single T cell receptor beta chain. No antigen is known for it. Germline and genes: mouse. The CDR3 extends 1 residue past the end of the read, so its final part is completed from the germline J gene. Trimming took off 0 bases at V and 4 bases at J, with 8 bases between the two ends. Germline V lookup: CDR1 SGHSN, CDR2 HYEKVE. This CDR3 comprises 14 residues. Time point specified: mouse harvest day 7 after allogeneic transplant. Each mouse received 10^7 T-cell-depleted marrow cells plus 10^6 splenic CD5+ T cells by tail vein. This mouse GVHD model was MHC-mismatched B6 to BALB/c, profiled day 7 or 14. The repertoire was sequenced with immunoSEQ multiplex PCR; TCRdb's copy has only in-frame clones and lacks some. The sample records 8,700 or so clones, roughly half being singletons. The entry originates in a study of tissue T cells after allogeneic stem cell transplantation. The study's findings and limits: Tissue-detected TCR repertoire was only partly captured by blood and spleen T cells. The patient cohort was small and clinically heterogeneous, with limited sampling depth. Shared clones across patients were few; motif clustering revealed tissue-specific shared signatures.

V usage is TRBV12-1 and J usage is TRBJ1-4, with D maybe TRBD1 (6 bases). The origin of this receptor is a female BALB/c mouse given C57BL/6 T cells with graft-versus-host disease after an allogeneic hematopoietic cell transplant. Sequencing used gut tissue. The DNA read from the CDR3 is TGTGCCAGCTCTCTCGGGGACATCAACGAAAGATTATTT. Its protein is CASSLGDINERLF. The CDR3, in full, reads CASSLGDINERLFF.